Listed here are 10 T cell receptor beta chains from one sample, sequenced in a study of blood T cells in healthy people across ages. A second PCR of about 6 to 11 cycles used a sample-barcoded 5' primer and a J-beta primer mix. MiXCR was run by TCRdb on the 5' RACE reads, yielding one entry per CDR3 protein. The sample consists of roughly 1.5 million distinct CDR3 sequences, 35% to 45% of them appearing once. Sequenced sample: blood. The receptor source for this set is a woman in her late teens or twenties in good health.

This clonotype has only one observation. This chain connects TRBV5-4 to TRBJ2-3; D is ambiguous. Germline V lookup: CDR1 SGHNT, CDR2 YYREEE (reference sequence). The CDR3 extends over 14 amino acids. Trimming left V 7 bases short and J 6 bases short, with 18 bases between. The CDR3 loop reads CASLSLGAADTQYF. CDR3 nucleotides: TGTGCCAGCTTAAGCCTGGGCGCCGCGGATACGCAGTATTTT. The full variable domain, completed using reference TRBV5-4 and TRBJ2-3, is ETGVTQSPTHLIKTRGQQVTLRCSSQSGHNTVSWYQQALGQGPQFIFQYYREEENGRGNFPPRFSGLQFPNYSSELNVNALELDDSALYLCASLSLGAADTQYFGPGTRLTVL.

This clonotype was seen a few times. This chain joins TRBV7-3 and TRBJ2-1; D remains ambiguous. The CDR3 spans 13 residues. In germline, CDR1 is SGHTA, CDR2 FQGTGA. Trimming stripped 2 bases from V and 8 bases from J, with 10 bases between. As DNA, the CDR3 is TGTGCCAGCAGCTTATCCTTAGGATATGAGCAGTTCTTC. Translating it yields CASSLSLGYEQFF.

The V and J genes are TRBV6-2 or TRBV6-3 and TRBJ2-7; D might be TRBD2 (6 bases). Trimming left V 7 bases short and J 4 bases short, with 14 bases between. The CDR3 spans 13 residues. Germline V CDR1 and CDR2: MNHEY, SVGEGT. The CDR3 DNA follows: TGTGCCAGCATCACTGCCGGGACTTACGAGCAGTACTTC. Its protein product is CASITAGTYEQYF.

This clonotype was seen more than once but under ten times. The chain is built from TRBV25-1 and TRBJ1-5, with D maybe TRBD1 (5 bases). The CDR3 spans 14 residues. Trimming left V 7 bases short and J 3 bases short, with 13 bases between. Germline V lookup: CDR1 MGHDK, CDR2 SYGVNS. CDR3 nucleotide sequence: TGTGCCAGCAAGCCAGGGACCTCCAATCAGCCCCAGCATTTT. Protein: CASKPGTSNQPQHF.

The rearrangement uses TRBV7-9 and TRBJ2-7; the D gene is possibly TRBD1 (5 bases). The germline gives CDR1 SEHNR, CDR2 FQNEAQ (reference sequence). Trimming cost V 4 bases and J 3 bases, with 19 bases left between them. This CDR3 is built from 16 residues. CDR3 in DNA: TGTGCCAGCAGCTCCCCTTCAGGGTCCCGCTACTACGAGCAGTACTTC. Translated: CASSSPSGSRYYEQYF.

The CDR3 region has the DNA TGTGCCAGCAGCCCACAGGGGGAAGGTGAAAAACTGTTTTTT. Translating gives CASSPQGEGEKLFF. This chain uses TRBV7-9 with TRBJ1-4; TRBD1 matches at 8 bases. The CDR3 sequence is 14 residues long. The germline CDR1 and CDR2 sequences are SEHNR and FQNEAQ (reference sequence). Unmatched junction bases numbered 6, after V lost 5 bases and J lost 7 bases. Based on the CDR3 plus reference TRBV7-9 and TRBJ1-4, the full variable domain is DTGVSQNPRHKITKRGQNVTFRCDPISEHNRLYWYRQTLGQGPEFLTYFQNEAQLEKSRLLSDRFSAERPKGSFSTLEIQRTEQGDSAMYLCASSPQGEGEKLFFGSGTQLSVL.

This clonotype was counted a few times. As DNA, the CDR3 is TGTGCCAGTACCAGCGGGGGGACAGGGGATAACTATGGCTACACCTTC. This gives the protein CASTSGGTGDNYGYTF. J is TRBJ1-2 and V is TRBV19, with TRBD1 matching over 10 bases. The germline V gene encodes CDR1 LNHDA and CDR2 SQIVND (reference sequence). V trimming: 7 bases; J trimming: 1 base; junction bases outside the gene matches: 9. CDR3 length: 16 amino acids.

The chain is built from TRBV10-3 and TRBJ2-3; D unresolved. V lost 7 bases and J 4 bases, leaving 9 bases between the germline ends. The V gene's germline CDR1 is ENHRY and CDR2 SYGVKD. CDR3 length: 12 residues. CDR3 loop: CAINDNADTQYF. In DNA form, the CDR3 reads TGTGCCATCAACGACAACGCAGATACGCAGTATTTT.

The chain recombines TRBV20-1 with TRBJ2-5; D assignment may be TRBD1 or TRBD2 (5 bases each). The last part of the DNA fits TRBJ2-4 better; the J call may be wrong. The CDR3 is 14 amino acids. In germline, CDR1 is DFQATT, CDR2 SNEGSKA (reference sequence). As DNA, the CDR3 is TGCAGTGCTAGAGCGGACGGGGACCATAACATTCAGTACTTC. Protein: CSARADGDHNIQYF.

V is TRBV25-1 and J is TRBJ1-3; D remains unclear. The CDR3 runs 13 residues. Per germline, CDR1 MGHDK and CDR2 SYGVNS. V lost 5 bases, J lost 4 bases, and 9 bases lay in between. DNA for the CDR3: TGTGCCAGCAGTCCAGCCGGGGGAAACACCATATATTTT. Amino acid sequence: CASSPAGGNTIYF.